Below are 12 T cell receptor beta chains sequenced from a single sample in a study of T-cell memory formation after mild COVID-19. From the 5' RACE reads, TCRdb called clonotypes with MiXCR, one entry per CDR3 protein. The sample lists 400,000 or so distinct CDR3 sequences; about 20% were seen once. Source material: PBMCs or a T cell subset sorted from them (not recorded which). The receptors were sampled from an adult woman who had mild COVID-19 (a few samples of this study predate the infection). Cell type and time point are not known.

A few counts support this clonotype. This chain uses TRBV30 with TRBJ1-1, with 7 positions matching TRBD1. V lost 3 bases, J lost 3 bases, and 7 bases stayed unmatched. Germline CDR1 is GTSNPN and CDR2 is SVGIG (reference sequence). The CDR3 is 14 residues long. CDR3: CAWRRTGVDTEAFF. Written as DNA, the CDR3 is TGTGCCTGGAGGAGAACAGGGGTGGACACTGAAGCTTTCTTT.

The CDR3 sequence: CASSYSGLAGGETQYF. CDR3 nucleotide sequence: TGTGCCAGCAGTTACTCGGGACTAGCGGGGGGAGAGACCCAGTACTTC. The chain uses TRBV6-5 and TRBJ2-5; TRBD2 matches 15 bases. This CDR3 has 16 residues. Germline V lookup: CDR1 MNHEY, CDR2 SVGAGI. The V and J ends lost 0 bases and 4 bases, in that order; junction bases with no gene match: 0.

The rearrangement links TRBV6-1 to TRBJ2-1, with 8 bases lining up with TRBD2. The CDR3 covers 16 residues. Trimming took 3 bases from V and 7 from J; bases not matched to a gene: 11. Germline V lookup: CDR1 MNHNS, CDR2 SASEGT. The CDR3 bases are TGTGCCAGCAGTGATCCCCGGGGGGGCTTTCGTAATGAGCAGTTCTTC. It codes for CASSDPRGGFRNEQFF.

This clonotype was seen a few times. The V and J genes are TRBV6-5 and TRBJ2-1; TRBD2 agrees at 14 bases. The CDR3 contains 17 residues. Per the germline V gene, CDR1 is MNHEY and CDR2 is SVGAGI. After removal of 5 bases from V and 4 bases from J, the junction contained 7 bases not matched to a gene. The CDR3 DNA reads TGTGCCAGCAGTAAGGGACTAGCGGGGGCCCCTTACAATGAGCAGTTCTTC. This gives the protein CASSKGLAGAPYNEQFF.

The chain joins TRBV5-1 to TRBJ2-1; perhaps D is TRBD1 or TRBD2 (7 bases each). CDR3 length equals 13 residues. Looked up from germline, CDR1 is SGHRS and CDR2 is YFSETQ. Trimming took 4 bases from V and 14 from J, leaving 19 bases between them. The CDR3 DNA reads as TGCGCCAGCAGCCCCGGACAGGCGGGGGTGGAGTTCTTC. This translates into CASSPGQAGVEFF.

CDR3 in amino acids: CASSYLGGGETQYF. The CDR3 bases are TGTGCCAGCAGTTACCTCGGAGGCGGAGAGACCCAGTACTTC. This rearrangement joins TRBV6-5 to TRBJ2-5, with D possibly matching TRBD2 (5 bases). The CDR3 is 14 amino acids. Trimming cost V 2 bases and J 4 bases, with 11 bases left between them. From germline, CDR1 is MNHEY and CDR2 SVGAGI.

There are a few counts of this clonotype. The chain has TRBV19 and TRBJ2-5; TRBD1 matches at 12 bases. The V gene end was trimmed by 1 base and the J gene end by 6 bases; junction bases not matched to a gene: 6. The CDR3 extends over 16 amino acids. Germline assignment: CDR1 LNHDA and CDR2 SQIVND (reference sequence). In DNA form, the CDR3 reads TGTGCCAGTAGTATAGGGGGGACAGGGGGCTCAAAGACCCAGTACTTC. This sequence encodes CASSIGGTGGSKTQYF.

V and J are TRBV24-1 and TRBJ1-5; D perhaps matches TRBD1 (5 bases). Germline V gene lookup returns CDR1 KGHDR and CDR2 SFDVKD. The CDR3 totals 15 residues. Trimming removed 1 base from V and 1 base from J, with 7 bases in between. Here the CDR3 reads CATSDFDRSNQPQHF. CDR3 nucleotide sequence: TGTGCCACCAGTGATTTCGACAGAAGCAATCAGCCCCAGCATTTT.

This clonotype was detected many times. V and J are TRBV7-9 and TRBJ2-2; 8 positions match TRBD2. J was trimmed by 7 bases and V by 5 bases; bases with no gene match: 12. The V gene's germline CDR1 is SEHNR and CDR2 FQNEAQ (reference sequence). The CDR3 has 16 residues. CDR3 bases: TGTGCCAGCAGCACGCCCCGGGGGGGGCATGTCGGGGAGCTGTTTTTT. Amino acid sequence: CASSTPRGGHVGELFF. The complete variable domain, with remaining parts taken from reference TRBV7-9 and TRBJ2-2, reads DTGVSQNPRHKITKRGQNVTFRCDPISEHNRLYWYRQTLGQGPEFLTYFQNEAQLEKSRLLSDRFSAERPKGSFSTLEIQRTEQGDSAMYLCASSTPRGGHVGELFFGEGSRLTVL.

Many counts were recorded for this clonotype. J is TRBJ1-1 and V is TRBV4-1, with D unresolved. V was pared by 0 bases and J by 7 bases, with 12 bases between. CDR1 MGHRA and CDR2 YSYEKL come from the germline V gene. The CDR3 spans 14 residues. CDR3 sequence reads: CASSQDQVFIEAFF. DNA of the CDR3: TGCGCCAGCAGCCAAGACCAGGTGTTCATTGAAGCTTTCTTT.

This clonotype came up a few times. This chain joins TRBV2 and TRBJ2-2; D possibly corresponds to TRBD2 (7 bases). Germline V gene data show CDR1 as SNHLY and CDR2 as FYNNEI. The CDR3 runs 16 residues. The V end was cut by 7 bases, the J end by 4 bases, with 19 bases between. The CDR3 nucleotides read TGTGCCAGCATCCCCTCGGGGGGCAGTGGCACCGGGGAGCTGTTTTTT. It codes for CASIPSGGSGTGELFF.

In this sample, this clonotype turned up many times. This chain uses TRBV12-3 or TRBV12-4 with TRBJ2-5; D might be TRBD2 (7 bases). The CDR3 sequence is 14 residues long. Trimming removed 3 bases from V and 5 bases from J, with 13 bases in between. The CDR3: CASSFWGGKETQYF. The DNA for the CDR3 is TGTGCCAGCAGTTTCTGGGGGGGCAAGGAGACCCAGTACTTC.